This TCR beta chain was observed in a study of shared clonotypes between healthy human individuals. Selected positively for CCR7 and CD45RO-negative, naive CD8 cells excluded terminally differentiated effector memory CD45RA+ cells. Trimming shortened V by 6 bases and J by 6 bases, and 17 bases separated the two germline ends. Germline lookup yields CDR1 MNHEY and CDR2 SMNVEV (reference sequence). The CDR3 is 15 residues long. Data came from immunoSEQ multiplex PCR; TCRdb stores just in-frame clones and leaves some out. The top ten hold roughly 1.2% of the sample, which has about 2 million clones, about 94% seen once.

V usage is TRBV27 and J usage is TRBJ1-4, with unresolved D. The sample comprised naive CD8+ T cells sorted from blood. This sequence originates from a man aged 18 to 30 in good health. In DNA form, the CDR3 reads TGTGCCAGCAGGGTGGGAACAGCGGGGTATGAAAAACTGTTTTTT. It translates to CASRVGTAGYEKLFF.